This TCR beta chain stems from a study of blood T cell repertoires in COVID-19. Study-wide background: Italy, Spain and the United States were the sources of the convalescent and acute COVID-19 samples. The analysed material was cDNA or gDNA that came from T cells, B-cell-depleted T cells, or PBMCs.

Trimming left V 4 bases short and J 0 bases short, with 11 bases between. The CDR3 has 15 residues. Germline V lookup: CDR1 SGHAT, CDR2 FQNNGV. In the original processing: From reference gene primer amplification, estimates of nucleated cell counts were derived. Assay: immunoSEQ multiplex PCR; the TCRdb copy retains only in-frame clones and omits some. V and J calls and clone size are given by that table; D and trimming were obtained from the DNA. The data contain about 300,000 clones, about 91% of them seen just once; the ten biggest clones take up 5.5% to 8.5%. The receptor comes from a woman aged 25 to 39 who had recovered from COVID-19. Sequenced sample: peripheral blood. The rearrangement joins TRBV11-2 to TRBJ2-3; unclear D gene. Here the CDR3 reads CASSSRTTSTDTQYF. Here the CDR3 DNA reads TGTGCCAGCAGCTCCCGTACTACTAGCACAGATACGCAGTATTTT.